This TCR beta chain was retrieved from a study of Ad26.COV2.S vaccination and SARS-CoV-2 variants. In the study overall: Of the COV1001 trial arms, the Ad26.COV2.S arm included the donor. Doses of Ad26.COV2.S were injected into muscle once or twice, 56 days apart. The study, taken as a whole, reports: Researchers reported similar non-spike TCR breadth in vaccine and placebo recipients. Using TCR breadth and depth analyses may have led to underestimated total T cell responses.

The method was immunoSEQ multiplex PCR; TCRdb's version includes in-frame clones alone and lacks a portion of them. This sample has about 220,000 clones; 88% occur once, and the top ten carry about 10%. Turning to this clone: Its antigen remains unidentified.

In germline, CDR1 is ENHRY, CDR2 SYGVKD. V was shortened by 6 bases and J by 2 bases, with 10 bases between the two germline ends. This CDR3 is 13 amino acids long. Sample treatment: approximately 18 received Ad26.COV2.S at low or high dose, single or two shots; roughly 5 received placebo; per-sample allocation not given. Specimens were obtained on day 63 following the first vaccine or placebo injection. The chain has TRBV10-3 and TRBJ1-2, with D unclear. The sequenced sample was peripheral blood, obtained in a trial of Ad26.COV2.S vaccine versus placebo. The receptor's source is a person between 18 and 59 years old who received the Ad26.COV2.S COVID-19 vaccine or a placebo. The CDR3 DNA reads as TGTGCCATCAGCACGGACGGAAACTATGGCTACACCTTC. Its translation is CAISTDGNYGYTF.